The 12 T cell receptor beta chains in this list originate from one sample, sequenced in a study of CD8+ T cells in alopecia areata. Documented treatment: oral pan-JAK inhibitor, 5-10 mg twice daily. RNA was isolated and reverse transcribed to cDNA, the sequencing template. The method was immunoSEQ multiplex PCR; TCRdb's version includes in-frame clones alone and lacks a portion of them. The table includes 150,000 to 200,000 clones, about three fifths detected once. The input for sequencing was CD4+ T cells sorted from blood, taken at week 24, from a patient treated with tofacitinib. The receptors here all came from a human donor with alopecia areata.

About this clone itself: The sample contains more than one DNA sequence encoding this CDR3. J is TRBJ1-1 and V is TRBV29-1, with D unclear. The CDR3 has 11 residues. Germline V lookup: CDR1 SQVTM, CDR2 ANQGSEA. The V end was cut by 3 bases, the J end by 1 base, with 3 bases between. CDR3 residues: CSVEGNTEAFF. In nucleotides, the CDR3 is TGCAGCGTTGAGGGGAACACTGAAGCTTTCTTT.

The CDR3 loop reads CSASGSLTYEQYF. In DNA form, the CDR3 reads TGCAGCGCCTCAGGCAGTCTTACCTACGAGCAGTACTTC. J is TRBJ2-7 and V is TRBV29-1; D uncertain. Germline assignment: CDR1 SQVTM and CDR2 ANQGSEA. The ends were cut back, 7 bases at V and 2 bases at J, with 15 bases in the middle. CDR3 length: 13 residues.

The chain links TRBV14 to TRBJ2-4; 9 nucleotides agree with TRBD1. Germline assignment: CDR1 SGHDN and CDR2 FVKESK. Losses at the gene ends were 0 bases for V and 6 bases for J; bases not matched to a gene: 6. This CDR3 has 16 residues. The DNA for the CDR3 is TGTGCCAGCAGCCAAGAAAACAGGGGGCTCAGAAACATTCAGTACTTC. It codes for CASSQENRGLRNIQYF.

The V gene is TRBV15, the J gene TRBJ1-5, with no clear D. Germline V lookup: CDR1 LNHNV, CDR2 YYDKDF (reference sequence). CDR3 size: 12 residues. Between the trimmed V and J ends, which lost 0 bases and 10 bases, there was a span of 7 bases. The CDR3, as DNA: TGTGCCACCAGCAGAGATTTTGGTCCCCAGCATTTT. It yields the protein CATSRDFGPQHF. Using reference TRBV15 and TRBJ1-5 for the parts outside the CDR3, the full variable domain is DAMVIQNPRYQVTQFGKPVTLSCSQTLNHNVMYWYQQKSSQAPKLLFHYYDKDFNNEADTPDNFQSRRPNTSFCFLDIRSPGLGDTAMYLCATSRDFGPQHFGDGTRLSIL.

The chain is built from TRBV6-9 and TRBJ2-4; TRBD2 is a possible D gene (6 bases). The V gene's germline CDR1 is MNHGY and CDR2 SVAAGI. CDR3 size: 16 residues. Trimming removed 1 base from V and 6 bases from J, with 16 bases in between. This CDR3 is CASSYWEEGLANIQYF. DNA for the CDR3: TGTGCCAGCAGTTATTGGGAGGAAGGGCTCGCAAACATTCAGTACTTC.

V is TRBV9 and J is TRBJ1-2, with D unclear. From germline, CDR1 is SGDLS and CDR2 YYNGEE. V was cut by 0 bases and J by 3 bases, with 12 bases left in between. CDR3 size: 15 residues. The CDR3 DNA reads TGTGCCAGCAGCGTAGGCATGGACCGCGACTATGGCTACACCTTC. This encodes CASSVGMDRDYGYTF.

V usage is TRBV29-1 and J usage is TRBJ1-1; D remains unclear. The V gene lost 4 bases and the J gene lost 2 bases, with 11 bases spanning the gap. Germline V CDR1 and CDR2: SQVTM, ANQGSEA. This CDR3 contains 13 residues. CDR3 nucleotides: TGCAGCGTTGGGCTACAACTAAACACTGAAGCTTTCTTT. Translated: CSVGLQLNTEAFF. Together with reference TRBV29-1 and TRBJ1-1, the CDR3 gives the full variable domain: SAVISQKPSRDICQRGTSLTIQCQVDSQVTMMFWYRQQPGQSLTLIATANQGSEATYESGFVIDKFPISRPNLTFSTLTVSNMSPEDSSIYLCSVGLQLNTEAFFGQGTRLTVV.

The chain combines TRBV29-1 with TRBJ2-2; the D gene is possibly TRBD1 (5 bases). Trimming took 5 bases from V and 0 from J, leaving 10 bases between them. The V gene's germline CDR1 is SQVTM and CDR2 ANQGSEA. CDR3 size: 14 residues. CDR3 in amino acids: CSVHGQTNTGELFF. The CDR3 nucleotides are TGCAGCGTTCACGGACAAACGAACACCGGGGAGCTGTTTTTT.

This chain joins TRBV5-6 and TRBJ1-1; D might be TRBD1 (6 bases). Trimming left V 0 bases short and J 0 bases short, with 12 bases between. From germline, CDR1 is SGHDT and CDR2 YYEEEE. This CDR3 spans 16 amino acids. DNA of the CDR3: TGTGCCAGCAGCTTGGGGCAGGGGCGAATGAACACTGAAGCTTTCTTT. Amino acids: CASSLGQGRMNTEAFF. The whole variable domain, filled in from reference TRBV5-6 and TRBJ1-1, reads DAGVTQSPTHLIKTRGQQVTLRCSPKSGHDTVSWYQQALGQGPQFIFQYYEEEERQRGNFPDRFSGHQFPNYSSELNVNALLLGDSALYLCASSLGQGRMNTEAFFGQGTRLTVV.

The chain joins TRBV30 to TRBJ1-2, with D unclear. Trimming cost V 1 base and J 7 bases, with 10 bases left between them. CDR3 length: 12 amino acids. CDR1 is GTSNPN and CDR2 is SVGIG in the germline V gene (reference sequence). CDR3 region: CAWSGVSSGYTF. CDR3 DNA sequence: TGTGCCTGGAGTGGAGTATCGTCTGGCTACACCTTC. The whole variable domain, filled in from reference TRBV30 and TRBJ1-2, reads SQTIHQWPATLVQPVGSPLSLECTVEGTSNPNLYWYRQAAGRGLQLLFYSVGIGQISSEVPQNLSASRPQDRQFILSSKKLLLSDSGFYLCAWSGVSSGYTFGSGTRLTVV.

V and J are TRBV7-8 and TRBJ1-5; 9 bases are a match to TRBD1. Germline values: CDR1 SGHVS, CDR2 FQNEAQ. V dropped 1 base and J dropped 11; count of bases not matched to a gene: 6. The CDR3 has 14 residues. This CDR3 reads CASSLDGQGTAQHF. CDR3 DNA sequence: TGTGCCAGCAGCTTAGATGGACAGGGGACGGCCCAGCATTTT.

The chain employs TRBV30 and TRBJ1-1; D is undetermined. Germline V lookup: CDR1 GTSNPN, CDR2 SVGIG (reference sequence). The CDR3 is made up of 11 amino acids. V dropped 0 bases and J dropped 11 bases, with 10 bases sitting between them. As DNA, the CDR3 is TGTGCCTGGAGTGTTGGAGGGAAGGCTTTCTTT. The encoded protein is CAWSVGGKAFF.